These 30 T cell receptor beta chains were sequenced from one sample in a study of shared clonotypes between healthy human individuals. Some clones are missing from TCRdb's copy, which holds only in-frame ones; the method was immunoSEQ multiplex PCR. The sample consists of under 2,500,000 clones, 90% to 97% of them appearing once. The sequenced sample was naive CD4+ T cells sorted from blood. Described subset: CD45RA+ positively selected. These receptors originate from a man aged 18 to 30 in good health.

CDR3 loop: CASRSRGTGELFF. The CDR3 DNA follows: TGTGCCAGCAGGTCGAGGGGCACCGGGGAGCTGTTTTTT. The chain carries TRBV2 and TRBJ2-2; D assignment may be TRBD1 or TRBD2 (5 bases each). V lost 6 bases to trimming and J lost 4 bases, with 9 bases between them. The germline V gene has CDR1 SNHLY and CDR2 FYNNEI. The CDR3 contains 13 residues.

This chain joins TRBV15 and TRBJ2-7; unclear D gene. CDR1 is LNHNV, CDR2 YYDKDF, per germline (reference sequence). The germline V and J ends were trimmed by 5 bases and 0 bases, with 11 bases remaining between them. This CDR3 contains 14 residues. CDR3 region: CATSGFDPSYEQYF. The CDR3 nucleotides read TGTGCCACCAGCGGTTTCGATCCCTCCTACGAGCAGTACTTC.

This chain connects TRBV12-5 to TRBJ1-1; D unresolved. V was shortened by 4 bases and J by 1 base, with 7 bases between the two germline ends. The germline CDR1 and CDR2 sequences are LGHNT and FRNRAP. This CDR3 is built from 13 residues. As DNA, the CDR3 is TGTGCTAGTGGTTCGGGCTGGAACACTGAAGCTTTCTTT. Translating gives CASGSGWNTEAFF.

This chain connects TRBV30 to TRBJ2-2; 8 nucleotides line up with TRBD2. There are 14 residues in the CDR3. CDR1 is GTSNPN, CDR2 SVGIG, per germline (reference sequence). V shed 3 bases and J 7 bases; nucleotides not matched to a gene: 7. The CDR3 bases are TGTGCCTGGAGCACCGGGACTAGGGTCGGGGAGCTGTTTTTT. Translated: CAWSTGTRVGELFF.

This rearrangement joins TRBV10-3 to TRBJ2-2; TRBD1 matches at 7 bases. J lost 5 bases, V lost 5 bases, and 11 bases had no gene match. This CDR3 spans 16 amino acids. CDR1 and CDR2 (germline): ENHRY, SYGVKD. This CDR3 is CAISNPTGVGTGELFF. Here the CDR3 DNA reads TGTGCCATCAGTAATCCCACAGGGGTAGGGACCGGGGAGCTGTTTTTT.

The chain joins TRBV6-1 to TRBJ1-2; TRBD1 agrees at 7 bases. J gave up 10 bases and V 3 bases, and 8 bases lay outside the gene matches. The CDR3 runs 13 residues. CDR1 is MNHNS and CDR2 is SASEGT in the germline V gene. The CDR3 region is CASSDRGPPAYTF. In DNA, the CDR3 is TGTGCCAGCAGTGATAGGGGGCCTCCCGCCTACACCTTC.

This sequence joins TRBV6-6 and TRBJ2-5, with D uncertain. The CDR3 has 15 residues. V was pared by 8 bases and J by 5 bases, with 21 bases between. The germline V gene encodes CDR1 MNHNY and CDR2 SVGAGI (reference sequence). CDR3 bases: TGTGCCAGCGGCTTGGGGTTAGGGCAGTTGGAGACCCAGTACTTC. It is translated as CASGLGLGQLETQYF.

The chain employs TRBV10-3 and TRBJ2-3, with 9 bases aligning to TRBD1. V lost 4 bases to trimming and J lost 4 bases; unmatched junction nucleotides: 3. Germline values: CDR1 ENHRY, CDR2 SYGVKD. The CDR3 covers 14 residues. CDR3 loop: CAISVQGASDTQYF. The CDR3 region has the DNA TGTGCCATCAGTGTACAGGGGGCCTCAGATACGCAGTATTTT.

This chain joins TRBV6-5 and TRBJ2-1; D remains unclear. The ends were cut back, 0 bases at V and 9 bases at J, with 15 bases in the middle. Germline V gene sequence: CDR1 MNHEY, CDR2 SVGAGI. This CDR3 region has 15 residues. Here the CDR3 reads CASSYSIGPRVEQFF. In DNA form, the CDR3 reads TGTGCCAGCAGTTACTCGATAGGGCCAAGAGTTGAGCAGTTCTTC.

On this clone itself: Other DNA variants within this sample encode the same CDR3. The genes are TRBV2 and TRBJ1-3; D perhaps matches TRBD1 (6 bases). Trimming pared 4 bases from V and 0 bases from J, leaving 7 bases between. The CDR3 is made up of 14 amino acids. Germline loops: CDR1 SNHLY, CDR2 FYNNEI. In nucleotides, the CDR3 is TGTGCCAGCAGTGCACAGGGCTCTGGAAACACCATATATTTT. This codes for CASSAQGSGNTIYF. Full variable domain (missing parts from reference TRBV2 and TRBJ1-3): EPEVTQTPSHQVTQMGQEVILRCVPISNHLYFYWYRQILGQKVEFLVSFYNNEISEKSEIFDDQFSVERPDGSNFTLKIRSTKLEDSAMYFCASSAQGSGNTIYFGEGSWLTVV.

This clone was counted a single time. The chain has TRBV7-2 and TRBJ2-5; 10 bases map to TRBD2. The V gene's germline CDR1 is SGHTA and CDR2 FQGNSA. The V gene end was trimmed by 5 bases and the J gene end by 5 bases; junction bases not matched to a gene: 5. The CDR3 has 14 amino acids. The CDR3 DNA sequence: TGTGCCAGCAGCCGAGTAGCGGGAGGCGAGACCCAGTACTTC. It specifies CASSRVAGGETQYF.

The chain employs TRBV4-3 and TRBJ2-3, with TRBD1 identical over 8 bases. CDR1 and CDR2 (germline): LGHNA, YSLEER. After removal of 3 bases from V and 1 base from J, the junction contained 3 bases not matched to a gene. The CDR3 sequence is 15 residues long. Here the CDR3 DNA reads TGCGCCAGCAGCCACACAGGGGGAGGCACAGATACGCAGTATTTT. The encoded protein is CASSHTGGGTDTQYF.

In its sample, this clone was seen once. The chain combines TRBV30 with TRBJ1-2; TRBD1 aligns across 12 bases. This CDR3 is 14 amino acids long. The ends lost 4 bases at V and 7 bases at J; junction bases unmatched: 7. Per germline, CDR1 GTSNPN and CDR2 SVGIG (reference sequence). Here the CDR3 reads CAWTTPGQGAGYTF. The CDR3 nucleotides read TGTGCCTGGACCACCCCGGGACAGGGGGCTGGCTACACCTTC.

The chain carries TRBV6-5 and TRBJ2-7; D possibly corresponds to TRBD1 (5 bases). CDR3 length: 15 amino acids. The V gene's germline CDR1 is MNHEY and CDR2 SVGAGI. V lost 6 bases to trimming and J lost 4 bases, with 19 bases between them. CDR3 residues: CASSYRSTGSYEQYF. In DNA form, the CDR3 reads TGTGCCAGCAGCTATAGAAGTACAGGTTCATACGAGCAGTACTTC.

The rearrangement links TRBV18 to TRBJ1-1; D gene uncertain. This CDR3 is 14 amino acids long. V was clipped by 2 bases and J by 4 bases, with 11 bases between them. CDR1 KGHSH and CDR2 LQKENI come from the germline V gene. The chain's CDR3 is CASSPSRGGTEAFF. DNA of the CDR3: TGTGCCAGCTCACCAAGCCGGGGTGGCACTGAAGCTTTCTTT.

Remarks on this clone: Other nucleotide sequences in the sample specify the same CDR3. J is TRBJ1-1 and V is TRBV5-1; TRBD1 is a possible D gene (5 bases). CDR3 length: 14 residues. The V end was cut by 0 bases, the J end by 4 bases, with 10 bases between. Germline values: CDR1 SGHRS, CDR2 YFSETQ. The CDR3: CASSLAGGLTEAFF. The DNA for the CDR3 is TGCGCCAGCAGCTTGGCCGGGGGACTCACTGAAGCTTTCTTT.

This clone was detected a few times. The V and J genes are TRBV10-2 and TRBJ1-5; no clear D. Deletions cut 4 bases from V and 2 bases from J, with 9 bases between. Germline loops: CDR1 WSHSY, CDR2 SAAADI. This CDR3 is 14 amino acids long. The CDR3 bases are TGCGCCAGCAGTGCCAGTCAGGGCAATCAGCCCCAGCATTTT. This codes for CASSASQGNQPQHF.

The CDR3 region is CASRAGTVAGANVLTF. DNA of the CDR3: TGTGCCAGCAGGGCCGGGACAGTCGCTGGGGCCAACGTCCTGACTTTC. The chain links TRBV9 to TRBJ2-6, with 7 bases lining up with TRBD1. The ends lost 5 bases at V and 2 bases at J; junction bases unmatched: 7. The CDR3 has 16 amino acids. The V gene's germline CDR1 is SGDLS and CDR2 YYNGEE.

The V and J genes are TRBV2 and TRBJ2-7, with D possibly being TRBD1 or TRBD2 (5 bases each). The CDR3 covers 14 residues. V dropped 4 bases and J dropped 3 bases, with 13 bases sitting between them. Germline assignment: CDR1 SNHLY and CDR2 FYNNEI. The CDR3 region is CASSVPGQHYEQYF. DNA for the CDR3: TGTGCCAGCAGTGTGCCGGGGCAGCACTACGAGCAGTACTTC.

The V call is TRBV4-1, the J call TRBJ1-3; TRBD1 is a possible D gene (6 bases). Between the trimmed V and J ends, which lost 2 bases and 0 bases, there was a span of 14 bases. This CDR3 contains 17 residues. Germline CDR1 MGHRA, CDR2 YSYEKL. The CDR3 here is CASSQQTGFLSGNTIYF. CDR3 bases: TGCGCCAGCAGCCAACAGACAGGCTTCCTCTCTGGAAACACCATATATTTT.

This clone has just one count. The J gene is TRBJ2-1, the V gene TRBV10-3; 9 bases fit TRBD2. Germline loops: CDR1 ENHRY, CDR2 SYGVKD. The CDR3 length is 13 residues. The J segment lost 7 bases and the V segment lost 8 bases, leaving 6 bases of the junction unmatched. Written as DNA, the CDR3 is TGTGCCATCTCTGAGCGGGAGGATAATGAGCAGTTCTTC. Translation gives CAISEREDNEQFF.

This rearrangement joins TRBV6-4 to TRBJ2-3; D unclear. V was cut by 4 bases and J by 0 bases, with 5 bases left in between. CDR3 length: 13 residues. CDR1 is MRHNA, CDR2 SNTAGT, per germline. The CDR3 loop reads CASSAQSTDTQYF. The CDR3 bases are TGTGCCAGCAGTGCACAAAGCACAGATACGCAGTATTTT.

The chain joins TRBV25-1 to TRBJ2-1, with 12 nucleotides matching TRBD2. J gave up 1 base and V 6 bases, and 1 base lay outside the gene matches. CDR3 size: 15 residues. Germline V lookup: CDR1 MGHDK, CDR2 SYGVNS. CDR3 nucleotides: TGTGCCAGCAGGGGACTAGCGGGTTCCTACAATGAGCAGTTCTTC. Its protein product is CASRGLAGSYNEQFF.

J is TRBJ2-1 and V is TRBV6-5; D ambiguous. This CDR3 region has 15 residues. The germline gives CDR1 MNHEY, CDR2 SVGAGI. V was shortened by 6 bases and J by 0 bases, with 12 bases between the two germline ends. The CDR3 nucleotides are TGTGCCAGCAGCCCCAGTTTACCCTCCTACAATGAGCAGTTCTTC. As protein: CASSPSLPSYNEQFF.

The chain links TRBV5-1 to TRBJ2-7; a possible D gene is TRBD1 (6 bases). Trimming removed 4 bases at V and 3 bases at J, with 17 bases between. CDR1 SGHRS and CDR2 YFSETQ come from the germline V gene. This CDR3 is built from 15 residues. CDR3 sequence (DNA): TGCGCCAGCAGCGCGGAGACAGGTCCGGGCTACGAGCAGTACTTC. Amino acids: CASSAETGPGYEQYF.

The V gene is TRBV10-3, the J gene TRBJ2-5; D ambiguous. Trimming pared 4 bases from V and 4 bases from J, leaving 13 bases between. The CDR3 sequence is 14 residues long. Per germline, CDR1 ENHRY and CDR2 SYGVKD. CDR3 DNA sequence: TGTGCCATCAGTGCCTCACTATTCGCAGAGACCCAGTACTTC. Amino acids: CAISASLFAETQYF.

The J gene is TRBJ1-6, the V gene TRBV11-2; tentatively, D is TRBD1 (6 bases). Germline V gene data show CDR1 as SGHAT and CDR2 as FQNNGV. The CDR3 runs to 16 residues. Trimming took 1 base from V and 10 from J, leaving 17 bases between them. CDR3 in amino acids: CASSLAPGAVRSPLHF. CDR3 in DNA: TGTGCCAGCAGCTTAGCCCCGGGGGCAGTTCGATCACCCCTCCACTTT.

The chain is built from TRBV6-5 and TRBJ1-1, with a tentative D call TRBD1 (5 bases). The germline V and J ends were trimmed by 5 bases and 10 bases, with 14 bases remaining between them. The germline V gene encodes CDR1 MNHEY and CDR2 SVGAGI. This CDR3 region has 12 residues. For the CDR3, the DNA is TGTGCCAGCAGTCTGGACACCAAGAGAGCTTTCTTT. The encoded protein is CASSLDTKRAFF.

The chain links TRBV7-2 to TRBJ1-4; maybe TRBD1 (6 bases). The CDR3 has 14 residues. V was pared by 5 bases and J by 4 bases, with 11 bases between. CDR1 is SGHTA and CDR2 is FQGNSA in the germline V gene. CDR3 region: CASSGTRLNEKLFF. Here the CDR3 DNA reads TGTGCCAGCAGCGGGACAAGGCTTAATGAAAAACTGTTTTTT.

The chain combines TRBV4-1 with TRBJ2-2, with a possible D match to TRBD1 (5 bases). The V gene's germline CDR1 is MGHRA and CDR2 YSYEKL. V shed 4 bases and J shed 7 bases, with 16 bases lying between them. This CDR3 is built from 15 residues. The DNA of the CDR3 is TGCGCCAGCAGCCCCCGGTCAGGGTCCGGCGGGGAGCTGTTTTTT. This translates into CASSPRSGSGGELFF.